Here is one T cell receptor beta chain with its context. Produced via immunoSEQ multiplex PCR; TCRdb's table is partial and in-frame only. The sample includes 60,000 or so clones, approximately 88% of them seen just once. This sample was taken from a study of control samples from healthy donors and cancer patients. Trimming took off 2 bases at V and 7 bases at J, with 12 bases between the two ends. The CDR3 has 13 residues. The germline V gene has CDR1 MDHEN and CDR2 SYDVKM. The sequence derives from a man in his fifties or sixties in good health. The chain employs TRBV28 and TRBJ2-7; D could derive from TRBD1 or TRBD2 (5 bases each). Sequenced input: blood. CDR3 region: CASSLGGEEEQYF. DNA of the CDR3: TGTGCCAGCAGTTTAGGGGGAGAGGAAGAGCAGTACTTC.